The source of this T cell receptor (beta chain) is a study of T cells after posttransplantation cyclophosphamide. Some clones are missing from TCRdb's copy, which holds only in-frame ones; the method was immunoSEQ multiplex PCR. This sample includes some 15,000 clones with no singletons; its ten biggest clones take up roughly 27%. About this clone itself: Its antigen is unidentified.

Findings and limits, study-wide: Donor CD8+ memory clones often dominated recipient blood repertoires at later times. Blood and skin or GI T cell repertoires showed limited TRB overlap. Recipient CMV seropositivity and CMV reactivation strongly tracked TRB clonality.

After removal of 0 bases from V and 5 bases from J, the junction contained 6 bases not matched to a gene. There are 15 residues in the CDR3. Germline V gives CDR1 LGHNA, CDR2 YSLEER. Cyclophosphamide on days +3 and +4 followed busulfan-fludarabine conditioning and a marrow graft. The source material was PBMCs, sampled after allogeneic stem cell transplant with posttransplant cyclophosphamide. The chain carries TRBV4-3 and TRBJ1-1, with TRBD1 matching over 7 bases. The clonotype originates from a female patient aged 40-50 years who received an allogeneic stem cell transplant from an unrelated donor, was CMV-positive, and had acute GVHD only. Some of the T cells may derive from the graft donor. CDR3 DNA sequence: TGCGCCAGCAGCCAAGAACAGGGGAGGATGACTGAAGCTTTCTTT. Its translation is CASSQEQGRMTEAFF.